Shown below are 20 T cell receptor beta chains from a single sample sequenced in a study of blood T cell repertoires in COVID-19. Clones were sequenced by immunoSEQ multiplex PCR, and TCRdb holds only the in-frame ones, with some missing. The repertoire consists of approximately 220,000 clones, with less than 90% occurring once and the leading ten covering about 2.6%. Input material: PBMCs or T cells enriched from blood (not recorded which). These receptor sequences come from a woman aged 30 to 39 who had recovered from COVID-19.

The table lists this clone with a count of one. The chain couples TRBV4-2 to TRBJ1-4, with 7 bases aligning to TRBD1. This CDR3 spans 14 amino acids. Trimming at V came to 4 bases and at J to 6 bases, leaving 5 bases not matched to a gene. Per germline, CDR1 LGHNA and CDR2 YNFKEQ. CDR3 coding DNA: TGTGCCAGCAGCCCCGGGACAGCTTATGAAAAACTGTTTTTT. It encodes CASSPGTAYEKLFF.

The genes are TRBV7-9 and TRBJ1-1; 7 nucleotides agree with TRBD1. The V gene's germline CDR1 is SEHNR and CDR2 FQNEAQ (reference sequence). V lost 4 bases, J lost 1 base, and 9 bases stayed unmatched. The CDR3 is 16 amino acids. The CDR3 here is CASSSARDRSNTEAFF. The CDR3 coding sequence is TGTGCCAGCAGCTCCGCCCGGGACAGATCGAACACTGAAGCTTTCTTT.

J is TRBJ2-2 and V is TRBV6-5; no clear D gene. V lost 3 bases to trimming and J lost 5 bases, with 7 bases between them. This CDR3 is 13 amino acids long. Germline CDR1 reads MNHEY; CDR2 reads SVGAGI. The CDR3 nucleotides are TGTGCCAGCAGTTATGATACAACCGGGGAGCTGTTTTTT. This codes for CASSYDTTGELFF.

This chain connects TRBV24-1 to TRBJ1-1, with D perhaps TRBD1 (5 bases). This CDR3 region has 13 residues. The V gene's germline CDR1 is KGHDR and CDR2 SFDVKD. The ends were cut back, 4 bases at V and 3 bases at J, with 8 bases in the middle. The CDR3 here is CATSDRVHTEAFF. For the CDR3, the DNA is TGTGCCACCAGTGACAGGGTCCACACTGAAGCTTTCTTT.

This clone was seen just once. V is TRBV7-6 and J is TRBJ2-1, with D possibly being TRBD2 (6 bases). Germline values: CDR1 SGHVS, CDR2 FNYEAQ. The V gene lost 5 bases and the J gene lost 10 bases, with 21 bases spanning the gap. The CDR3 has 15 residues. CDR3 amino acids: CASSPSVGSGPEQFF. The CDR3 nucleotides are TGTGCCAGCAGCCCAAGCGTGGGTAGCGGTCCCGAGCAGTTCTTC. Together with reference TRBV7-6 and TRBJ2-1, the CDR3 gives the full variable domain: GAGVSQSPRYKVTKRGQDVALRCDPISGHVSLYWYRQALGQGPEFLTYFNYEAQQDKSGLPNDRFSAERPEGSISTLTIQRTEQRDSAMYRCASSPSVGSGPEQFFGPGTRLTVL.

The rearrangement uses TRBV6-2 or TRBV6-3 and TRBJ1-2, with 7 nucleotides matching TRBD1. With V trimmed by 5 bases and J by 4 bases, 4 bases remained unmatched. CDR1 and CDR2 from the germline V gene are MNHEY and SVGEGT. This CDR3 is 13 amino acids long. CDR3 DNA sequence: TGTGCCAGCAGTAGACAGGGAAGCTATGGCTACACCTTC. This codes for CASSRQGSYGYTF.

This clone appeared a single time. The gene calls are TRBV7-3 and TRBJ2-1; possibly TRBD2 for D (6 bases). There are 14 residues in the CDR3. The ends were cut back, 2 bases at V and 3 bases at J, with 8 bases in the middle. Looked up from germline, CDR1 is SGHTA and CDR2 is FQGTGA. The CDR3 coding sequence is TGTGCCAGCAGCTTAGATAGCGGCTACAATGAGCAGTTCTTC. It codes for CASSLDSGYNEQFF.

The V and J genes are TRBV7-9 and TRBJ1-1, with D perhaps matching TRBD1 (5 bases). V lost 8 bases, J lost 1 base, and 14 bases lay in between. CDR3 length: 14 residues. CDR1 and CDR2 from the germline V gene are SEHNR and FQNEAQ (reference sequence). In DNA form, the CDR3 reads TGTGCCAGCCTAGGGCAGGGTGGGAACACTGAAGCTTTCTTT. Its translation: CASLGQGGNTEAFF.

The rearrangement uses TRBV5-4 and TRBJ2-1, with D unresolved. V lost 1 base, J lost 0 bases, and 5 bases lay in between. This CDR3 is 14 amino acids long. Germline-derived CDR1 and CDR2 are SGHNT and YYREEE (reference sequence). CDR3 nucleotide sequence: TGTGCCAGCAGCTTGTCCAGCTCCTACAATGAGCAGTTCTTC. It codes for CASSLSSSYNEQFF.

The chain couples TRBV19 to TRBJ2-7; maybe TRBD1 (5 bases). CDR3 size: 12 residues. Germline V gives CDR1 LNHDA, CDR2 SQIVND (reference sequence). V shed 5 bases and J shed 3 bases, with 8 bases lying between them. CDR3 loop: CASSQGIYEQYF. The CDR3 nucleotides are TGTGCCAGTAGTCAGGGCATCTACGAGCAGTACTTC.

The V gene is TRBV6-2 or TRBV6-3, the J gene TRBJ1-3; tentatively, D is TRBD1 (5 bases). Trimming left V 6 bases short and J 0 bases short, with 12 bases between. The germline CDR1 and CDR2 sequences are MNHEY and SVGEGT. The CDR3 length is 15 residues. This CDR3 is CASSTTDNSGNTIYF. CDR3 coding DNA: TGTGCCAGCAGCACAACGGACAACTCTGGAAACACCATATATTTT.

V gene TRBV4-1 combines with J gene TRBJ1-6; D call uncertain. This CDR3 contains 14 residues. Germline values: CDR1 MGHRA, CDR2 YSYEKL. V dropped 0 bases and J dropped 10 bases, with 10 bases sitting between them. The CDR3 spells CASSQDRGASPLHF. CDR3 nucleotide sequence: TGCGCCAGCAGCCAAGATCGGGGTGCCTCACCCCTCCACTTT.

The CDR3 DNA is TGTGCCAGCAGCTTGAGACTAGCGGGGGGCACAGATACGCAGTATTTT. This translates into CASSLRLAGGTDTQYF. This sequence joins TRBV5-4 and TRBJ2-3, with TRBD2 matching over 12 bases. The V segment lost 1 base and the J segment 1 base; nucleotides outside the gene matches: 1. The CDR3 runs 16 residues. CDR1 SGHNT and CDR2 YYREEE come from the germline V gene (reference sequence).

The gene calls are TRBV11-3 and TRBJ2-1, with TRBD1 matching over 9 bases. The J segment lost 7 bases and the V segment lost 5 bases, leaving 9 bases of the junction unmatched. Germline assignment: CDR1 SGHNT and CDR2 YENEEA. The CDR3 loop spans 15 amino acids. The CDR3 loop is CASSRGQGSGNEQFF. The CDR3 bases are TGTGCCAGCAGCCGCGGACAGGGGTCTGGTAATGAGCAGTTCTTC.

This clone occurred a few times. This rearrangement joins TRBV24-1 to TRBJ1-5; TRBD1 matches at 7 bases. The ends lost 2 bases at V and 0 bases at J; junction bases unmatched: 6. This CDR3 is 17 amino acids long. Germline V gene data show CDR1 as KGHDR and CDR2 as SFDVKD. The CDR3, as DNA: TGTGCCACCAGTGATTCGGGACAGAGCAATAGCAATCAGCCCCAGCATTTT. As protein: CATSDSGQSNSNQPQHF.

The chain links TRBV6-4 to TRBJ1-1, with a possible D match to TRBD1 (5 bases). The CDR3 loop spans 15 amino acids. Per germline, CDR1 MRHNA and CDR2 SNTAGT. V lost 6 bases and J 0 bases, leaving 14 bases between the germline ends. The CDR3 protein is CASRSTGGLNTEAFF. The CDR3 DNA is TGTGCCAGCAGGAGCACGGGGGGATTGAACACTGAAGCTTTCTTT.

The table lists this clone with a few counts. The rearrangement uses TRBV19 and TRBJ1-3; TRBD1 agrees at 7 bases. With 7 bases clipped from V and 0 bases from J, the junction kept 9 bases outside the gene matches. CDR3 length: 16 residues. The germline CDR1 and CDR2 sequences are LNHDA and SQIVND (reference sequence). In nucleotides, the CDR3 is TGTGCCAGTACACTCGACAGGGCCCACTCTGGAAACACCATATATTTT. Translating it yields CASTLDRAHSGNTIYF. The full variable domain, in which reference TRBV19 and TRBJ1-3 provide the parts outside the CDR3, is DGGITQSPKYLFRKEGQNVTLSCEQNLNHDAMYWYRQDPGQGLRLIYYSQIVNDFQKGDIAEGYSVSREKKESFPLTVTSAQKNPTAFYLCASTLDRAHSGNTIYFGEGSWLTVV.

In DNA, the CDR3 is TGTGCCAGCAGCGGACCCTCCGAGGGCGATGGCTACACCTTC. Translation gives CASSGPSEGDGYTF. This rearrangement joins TRBV5-6 to TRBJ1-2; D is unclear. From germline, CDR1 is SGHDT and CDR2 YYEEEE. V was shortened by 4 bases and J by 6 bases, with 16 bases between the two germline ends. The CDR3 covers 14 residues.

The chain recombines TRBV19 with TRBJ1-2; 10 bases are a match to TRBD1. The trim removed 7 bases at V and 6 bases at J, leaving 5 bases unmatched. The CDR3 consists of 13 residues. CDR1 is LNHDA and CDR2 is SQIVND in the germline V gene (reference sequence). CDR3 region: CASTPTGGNGYTF. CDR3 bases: TGTGCCAGTACCCCGACAGGGGGCAATGGCTACACCTTC.

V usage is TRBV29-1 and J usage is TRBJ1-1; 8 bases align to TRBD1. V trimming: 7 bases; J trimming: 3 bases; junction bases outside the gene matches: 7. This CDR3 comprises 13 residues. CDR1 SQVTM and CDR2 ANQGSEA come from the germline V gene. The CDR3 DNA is TGCAGCGCTCATACAGGGGGGGACACTGAAGCTTTCTTT. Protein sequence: CSAHTGGDTEAFF.